This T cell receptor (beta chain) was profiled in a study of T-cell memory formation after mild COVID-19. Study details: For the most part, TCR clusters were specific to one donor.

In TCRdb, the 5' RACE reads were re-called with MiXCR into one record per CDR3 protein. The data hold about 430,000 distinct CDR3 sequences, with 15% to 20% observed a single time. The CDR3 is made up of 14 amino acids. Deletions cut 7 bases from V and 3 bases from J, with 15 bases between. The germline V gene has CDR1 SQVTM and CDR2 ANQGSEA. This clonotype has at least ten counts. Specimen: PBMCs or a T cell subset sorted from them (not recorded which). This clonotype was sampled from a man younger than 35 who had mild COVID-19 (a few samples of this study predate the infection). Cell type and time point are not known. The V and J genes are TRBV29-1 and TRBJ2-2; D gene ambiguous. For the CDR3, the DNA is TGCAGCGCCCGAATGCTCCGAGACACCGGGGAGCTGTTTTTT. It codes for CSARMLRDTGELFF.